The T cell receptor beta chain under discussion was sequenced for a study of CD8 T cells in ankylosing spondylitis (dated 2017 in TCRdb). About the investigation overall: To find TCR variants linked to disease, the study profiled T cell receptor beta repertoires in ankylosing spondylitis patients and healthy donors. Peripheral blood was sampled, and synovial fluid was also collected from ankylosing spondylitis patients. In total, the full study cohort was made up of roughly 110 healthy donors and 20 to 25 ankylosing spondylitis patients. General findings and caveats noted by the study authors: The disease-linked clones showed a CD8+ phenotype and occurred at relatively low frequencies in peripheral blood. A TCR beta motif of fewer than 10 highly homologous amino acid variants appeared characteristic of blood from ankylosing spondylitis patients. Some motif variants had previously been reported in the synovial fluid and blood of reactive arthritis patients, which suggests shared mechanisms of disease initiation. Significant enrichment of the disease-linked clones was reported in matched synovial fluid samples from ankylosing spondylitis patients.

The V and J ends are trimmed by 6 bases and 1 base, leaving 16 bases between them. Looking up the germline V gene (reference sequence) yields CDR1 DFQATT and CDR2 SNEGSKA. The CDR3 runs 16 amino acids, cysteine and phenylalanine included. CDR3 DNA is the only sequence kept; it has 48 bases, read in frame from the first base. TCRdb records Illumina HiSeq 2500 as the sequencer. Quantitative 5'-RACE with molecular barcodes was used to prepare TCR beta libraries. Under the source paper's analysis protocol: To identify disease-linked TCR variants, a new computational method was used, one built on a probabilistic model of VDJ rearrangement. The public reads were quality trimmed at Q25 with fastp and then assembled into clones with MiXCR by TCRdb, keeping productive beta chains. Entries that share a CDR3 protein sequence are merged under the most common genes and DNA. TCRdb, not the original authors, processed these V and J calls. Across this sample there are about 31,000 distinct CDR3 sequences, with around 6.7% seen only once. The top ten constitute 10% to 13% of the sample.

Only a few counts were recorded for this clonotype. Which antigen it targets is not known. No base quality values were provided; no much bigger clone lies one nucleotide off. The receptor's source is a male donor with ankylosing spondylitis or in good health (not recorded which). Here the chain combines TRBV20-1 and TRBJ2-6; the D region possibly corresponds to TRBD2 (5 bases align). Input material: blood, either unsorted or a sorted T cell fraction (not recorded which). For the CDR3, the sequence is CSASDGLQSGANVLTF. The DNA sequence is TGCAGTGCGTCCGACGGACTCCAATCTGGGGCCAACGTCCTGACTTTC.